This is a list of T cell receptor beta chains from one sample in a study of CD8+CD57+ T cells in acquired aplastic anemia. MiXCR, applied by TCRdb to the reads, yields one record per CDR3 protein. This table holds roughly 420,000 distinct CDR3 sequences, 55% to 70% found once. The sample comprised sorted CD4+, CD8+, or CD8+CD57+ T cells (not recorded which) from PBMCs. Source of these receptors: a human donor in good health, serving as a control. CDR3s include the opening cysteine and the closing phenylalanine or tryptophan. D genes are given only for firm matches. Clone size is not always given. Where it is, it says once, few, many or a class for expanded clones.

few TRBJ1-6 TRBD1 15 TRBV25-1 CAGSDTGQGASPLHF TGTGCCGGCAGTGATACCGGACAGGGGGCCTCACCCCTCCACTTT
many TRBJ1-4 TRBD1 17 TRBV15 CATSRGGTGRTNEKLFF TGTGCCACCAGCAGAGGGGGGACAGGTAGAACTAATGAAAAACTGTTTTTT
. TRBJ2-3 TRBD2 18 TRBV12-3/TRBV12-4 CASRATQGLAGGPDTQYF TGTGCCAGCCGGGCGACCCAGGGACTAGCGGGGGGGCCAGATACGCAGTATTTT
many TRBJ2-5 TRBD2 12 TRBV30 CALGLARETQYF TGTGCCCTTGGACTAGCGAGGGAGACCCAGTACTTC
. TRBJ2-7 . 14 TRBV11-1 CASSLGDNRYEQYF TGTGCCAGCAGCTTAGGGGACAATCGCTACGAGCAGTACTTC
. TRBJ2-5 . 9 TRBV20-1 CSAMRVLYF TGCAGTGCTATGAGGGTCCTGTACTTC
. TRBJ1-5 TRBD1 14 TRBV20-1 CSANLEGASQPQHF TGCAGTGCTAACCTTGAGGGGGCGAGTCAGCCCCAGCATTTT
. TRBJ2-3 TRBD2 15 TRBV3-1 CASSQDGGYTDTQYF TGTGCCAGCAGCCAAGACGGGGGGTACACTGATACGCAGTATTTT
. TRBJ2-3 TRBD2 15 TRBV9 CASSLRLSGVTDKYF TGTGCCAGCAGCTTGAGGCTAAGCGGGGTGACAGATAAGTATTTT
. TRBJ1-2 . 15 TRBV7-3 CASSLVGYRETQYTF TGTGCCAGCAGCTTAGTGGGGTATCGAGAGACCCAGTACACCTTC
. TRBJ1-2 . 14 TRBV7-3 CASSARAPLYGYSF TGTGCCAGCAGCGCCAGGGCCCCTCTCTATGGCTACAGCTTC
many TRBJ2-3 . 16 TRBV6-5 CASSRGRFETTDTQYF TGTGCCAGCTCGAGGGGGAGATTTGAAACCACAGATACGCAGTATTTT
. TRBJ1-4 . 13 TRBV12-3/TRBV12-4 CAGSLQGHEKLFF TGTGCCGGCAGTTTGCAGGGTCACGAAAAACTGTTTTTT
many TRBJ2-1 . 12 TRBV20-1 CSASGRDNEQFF TGCAGTGCTAGCGGGAGAGACAATGAGCAGTTCTTC
few TRBJ1-1 . 16 TRBV18 CASSLRSTEGNTEAFF TGTGCCAGCTCACTCCGCAGTACCGAGGGGAACACTGAAGCTTTCTTT
few TRBJ2-3 . 12 TRBV2 CASSGVADTQYF TGTGCCAGCAGTGGAGTTGCGGATACGCAGTATTTT
. TRBJ2-7 . 12 TRBV10-1 CASNKGTVEQYF TGCGCCAGCAACAAAGGGACGGTAGAGCAGTATTTC
. TRBJ1-5 . 13 TRBV19 CAGSILGDQPQHF TGTGCCGGTAGTATATTGGGGGATCAGCCCCAGCATTTC
. TRBJ2-7 . 15 TRBV27 CASSPTDPQGSEQYF TGTGCCAGCAGTCCCACTGATCCCCAGGGTAGCGAGCAGTACTTC
once TRBJ2-6 . 15 TRBV15 CATSGGGNGNYGHTF TGTGCCACCAGCGGTGGAGGGAACGGGAACTATGGCCACACCTTC
. TRBJ1-2 TRBD1 15 TRBV7-3 CASSPSTTGTVGYTF TGTGCCAGCAGCCCATCCACGACAGGGACGGTCGGCTACACCTTC
. TRBJ2-1 TRBD2 15 TRBV28 CASRGGGSSYNEQFF TGTGCCAGCAGGGGCGGGGGTTCCTCCTACAATGAGCAGTTCTTC
. TRBJ1-1 TRBD1 14 TRBV20-1 CSATGGQGGTEAFF TGCAGTGCAACGGGAGGACAGGGCGGCACTGAAGCTTTCTTT
. TRBJ2-3 . 12 TRBV24-1 CATSDTRDTQYF TGTGCCACCAGTGATACGAGGGATACGCAGTATTTT
once TRBJ2-3 TRBD2 17 TRBV20-1 CSAKVAGGGYATDTQYF TGCAGTGCCAAGGTAGCGGGGGGAGGTTATGCCACAGATACGCAGTATTTT
many TRBJ2-1 . 12 TRBV11-2 CASSIQPGEQFF TGTGCCAGCAGCATTCAGCCGGGTGAGCAGTTCTTC
. TRBJ1-4 . 14 TRBV19 CASSADRRNEKLFF TGTGCCAGTAGCGCAGACAGGAGAAATGAAAAACTGTTTTTT
. TRBJ2-7 TRBD1 16 TRBV7-6 CASSLVPRQGNYEQYF TGTGCCAGCAGCTTAGTACCGCGACAGGGTAACTACGAGCAGTACTTC
many TRBJ1-2 . 13 TRBV6-5 CASSYGRVGGYTF TGTGCCAGCAGTTACGGCAGGGTCGGGGGCTACACCTTC
many TRBJ2-2 . 14 TRBV29-1 CSVGKDGLTGELFF TGCAGCGTTGGGAAAGACGGACTCACCGGGGAGCTGTTTTTT
. TRBJ1-1 TRBD1 14 TRBV7-9 CASSFDRGITSAFF TGTGCCAGCAGCTTCGACAGGGGGATAACCTCAGCTTTTTTT
. TRBJ2-5 TRBD1 12 TRBV20-1 CSAHRGEETQYF TGCAGTGCTCACAGGGGCGAAGAGACCCAGTACTTC
few TRBJ2-7 . 13 TRBV2 CASIGASGYEQYF TGTGCCAGCATCGGGGCCAGCGGCTACGAGCAGTACTTC
. TRBJ2-3 . 15 TRBV7-6 CASSLGGAQETKQYF TGTGCCAGCAGCTTAGGAGGGGCGCAAGAAACTAAGCAGTATTTT
few TRBJ1-6 . 14 TRBV7-2 CASSLESYNSPLHF TGTGCCAGCAGCTTAGAGTCTTATAATTCACCCCTCCACTTT
few TRBJ1-2 TRBD1 13 TRBV29-1 CSVDGQATYGYTF TGCAGCGTGGATGGACAGGCCACTTATGGCTACACCTTC
. TRBJ1-6 TRBD1 16 TRBV2 CASSPAEGQHGSPLHF TGTGCCAGCAGTCCCGCCGAGGGACAGCATGGTTCACCCCTCCACTTT
. TRBJ1-2 TRBD1 13 TRBV12-3/TRBV12-4 CASSLAGGNGYTF TGTGCCAGCAGTTTGGCAGGGGGCAATGGCTACACCTTC
. TRBJ1-5 . 14 TRBV9 CASSSQGGDVPQHF TGTGCCAGCAGCTCCCAGGGAGGGGACGTCCCCCAGCATTTT
many TRBJ2-6 . 14 TRBV29-1 CSVEGVSGANVLTF TGCAGCGTTGAGGGGGTCTCTGGGGCCAACGTCCTGACTTTC
. TRBJ1-6 . 15 TRBV7-2 CASSWGAGKASPLHF TGTGCCAGCAGCTGGGGGGCGGGGAAAGCTTCACCCCTCCACTTT
. TRBJ2-3 TRBD2 17 TRBV24-1 CATSDRLAGGPPDTQYF TGTGCCACCAGTGACCGACTAGCGGGGGGGCCCCCAGATACGCAGTATTTT
. TRBJ1-1 . 16 TRBV2 CASRVTGFGADTEAFF TGTGCCAGCAGGGTTACAGGGTTTGGGGCGGACACTGAAGCTTTCTTT
. TRBJ1-4 . 15 TRBV7-6 CASSLARRGNEKLFF TGTGCCAGCAGCTTAGCGCGAAGGGGCAATGAAAAACTGTTTTTT
many TRBJ2-7 TRBD1 13 TRBV7-7 CASSLDRGGEQYF TGTGCTAGCAGCCTGGACAGGGGAGGCGAGCAGTACTTC
. TRBJ1-5 . 14 TRBV10-2 CASTTTASNQPQHF TGCGCCAGCACCACTACAGCTAGCAATCAGCCCCAGCATTTT
. TRBJ2-1 . 15 TRBV7-2 CASSEVGLSLNEQFF TGTGCCAGCAGCGAGGTAGGGTTGAGTTTAAATGAGCAGTTCTTC
. TRBJ2-7 . 14 TRBV20-1 CSPDGHINYYEQYF TGCAGTCCCGACGGACACATAAATTACTACGAGCAGTACTTC
. TRBJ1-2 . 14 TRBV20-1 CSARGTPPRDGYTF TGCAGTGCTAGAGGTACACCGCCCCGGGATGGCTACACCTTC
once TRBJ2-7 . 16 TRBV2 CASRRSQRVKEYELYF TGTGCCAGCAGGCGTAGTCAAAGAGTAAAGGAGTACGAGCTCTACTTC
. TRBJ2-1 . 11 TRBV7-8 CASRGKNEQFF TGTGCCAGCAGGGGTAAAAATGAGCAGTTCTTC
. TRBJ1-2 . 13 TRBV11-2 CASSLGERDGYTF TGTGCCAGCAGCTTAGGTGAGCGGGATGGCTACACCTTC
. TRBJ1-3 . 15 TRBV9 CASSPGQPPGNTIYF TGTGCCAGCAGCCCGGGCCAGCCGCCTGGAAACACCATATATTTT
many TRBJ1-5 . 13 TRBV30 CAWNPDSNQPQHF TGTGCCTGGAACCCAGATAGCAATCAGCCCCAGCATTTT
many TRBJ2-5 . 17 TRBV7-9 CASSFRIAISWGETQYF TGTGCCAGCAGCTTTAGAATAGCGATCTCCTGGGGGGAGACCCAGTACTTC